The source of this T cell receptor (beta chain) is a study of T cells in Graves' hyperthyroidism and ophthalmopathy. This clonotype was seen many times. Its cognate antigen is unknown. RNA transcripts gave rise to amplified TCR beta CDR3 regions. HTBI primers were employed in a first-round RT-PCR of the TCR CDR3. TCRdb redid the calling of the multiplex PCR reads with MiXCR, one entry per CDR3 protein. The sample shows about 300,000 distinct CDR3 sequences, roughly 13% of them seen only once. The CDR3 totals 14 residues. Per the germline V gene, CDR1 is LNHNV and CDR2 is YYDKDF (reference sequence). V lost 5 bases to trimming and J lost 0 bases, with 10 bases between them. General study points: In blood, most of the thyroid clonotypes expanded above 0.001 were also present.

Hyperthyroidism had been newly diagnosed in patients aged 18 to 65, and its duration was under 2 months. Exclusion criteria comprised uncontrolled infection, other autoimmune disease, pregnancy or lactation. This chain connects TRBV15 to TRBJ1-2; D gene unclear. The TCR sequence derives from a woman in her 40s with Graves' hyperthyroidism. Sequencing was done on a sample of blood. The CDR3 here is CATSVRTANYGYTF. The CDR3 bases are TGTGCCACCAGCGTAAGAACAGCTAACTATGGCTACACCTTC.